Each of the 8 T cell receptor beta chains below was sequenced from the same sample in a study of shared clonotypes between healthy human individuals. The assay was immunoSEQ multiplex PCR, and TCRdb's table has in-frame clones only and misses some. The sample gives 450,000 to 500,000 clones, 81% of which show up once; 9.5% to 15% is in the top ten. Sequencing input: PBMCs. These receptors all stem from a woman between 35 and 50 years old in good health. Some clones in this sample may be carry-over from other donors' samples.

Points on this clone: A read error likely explains this, since a far larger clone differs by one base. J is TRBJ1-2 and V is TRBV7-2; TRBD1 might be the D (6 bases). The CDR3 spans 16 residues. CDR1 is SGHTA, CDR2 FQGNSA, per germline. This CDR3 is CAGSLASGQSNYGYTF. The CDR3 DNA is TGTGCCGGCAGCTTAGCTTCCGGACAGAGTAACTATGGCTACACCTTC.

This clone was observed a few times. This chain connects TRBV11-2 to TRBJ2-3; no clear D. The CDR3 spans 14 residues. With 1 base removed from V and 2 bases from J, the gap between germline ends came to 7 bases. Germline CDR1 SGHAT, CDR2 FQNNGV. This CDR3 is CASSLAGYTDTQYF. The CDR3 bases are TGTGCCAGCAGCTTAGCGGGTTACACAGATACGCAGTATTTT.

This chain uses TRBV7-6 with TRBJ2-5, with D perhaps TRBD2 (6 bases). This CDR3 has 13 amino acids. Trimming shortened V by 6 bases and J by 5 bases, and 13 bases separated the two germline ends. CDR1 is SGHVS and CDR2 is FNYEAQ in the germline V gene. The CDR3 sequence: CASRAGTEETQYF. The CDR3 DNA sequence: TGTGCCAGCAGGGCCGGGACTGAGGAGACCCAGTACTTC.

The J gene is TRBJ2-7, the V gene TRBV4-1; D ambiguous. V was cut by 0 bases and J by 0 bases, with 12 bases left in between. CDR1 MGHRA and CDR2 YSYEKL come from the germline V gene. The CDR3 extends over 16 amino acids. The CDR3 loop reads CASSQDSRPYSYEQYF. CDR3 coding DNA: TGCGCCAGCAGCCAAGATTCCCGACCGTACTCCTACGAGCAGTACTTC.

On this clone: A far larger clone is only one base removed, so a read error is likely. Other DNA sequences in this sample translate to the same CDR3. This chain links TRBV30 with TRBJ1-1; no reliable D call. From germline, CDR1 is GTSNPN and CDR2 SVGIG (reference sequence). The CDR3 spans 15 residues. CDR3 sequence (DNA): TGCGCCTGGAGTGTAATAGGACGGCAGAACACTGAAGCTTTCTTT. It encodes CAWSVIGRQNTEAFF.

This clone was detected once. The V gene is TRBV14, the J gene TRBJ1-5, with D maybe TRBD1 (6 bases). Germline V gives CDR1 SGHDN, CDR2 FVKESK. V was clipped by 2 bases and J by 2 bases, with 16 bases between them. The CDR3 covers 17 residues. The CDR3 sequence is CASSQLGGQRGNQPQHF. The CDR3 bases are TGTGCCAGCAGCCAACTTGGGGGGCAGAGGGGCAATCAGCCCCAGCATTTT.

The CDR3 reads CASSFTPLAGGPNTGELFF. The DNA for the CDR3 is TGCGCCAGCAGCTTTACGCCGCTAGCGGGAGGGCCGAACACCGGGGAGCTGTTTTTT. This sequence joins TRBV5-1 and TRBJ2-2, with 12 bases matching TRBD2. The V and J ends lost 2 bases and 0 bases, in that order; junction bases with no gene match: 8. This CDR3 is 19 amino acids long. Per germline, CDR1 SGHRS and CDR2 YFSETQ. Using reference TRBV5-1 and TRBJ2-2 for the parts outside the CDR3, the full variable domain is KAGVTQTPRYLIKTRGQQVTLSCSPISGHRSVSWYQQTPGQGLQFLFEYFSETQRNKGNFPGRFSGRQFSNSRSEMNVSTLELGDSALYLCASSFTPLAGGPNTGELFFGEGSRLTVL.

CDR3 nucleotides: TGTGCCAGCAGTGACCGGACGGGGGCCAACGTCCTGACTTTC. It encodes CASSDRTGANVLTF. The genes are TRBV2 and TRBJ2-6, with D unresolved. The germline V gene has CDR1 SNHLY and CDR2 FYNNEI. The CDR3 is 14 amino acids. Trimming took 3 bases from V and 4 from J, leaving 7 bases between them.